The next 24 T cell receptor beta chains were all read from a single sample in a study of Ad26.COV2.S vaccination and SARS-CoV-2 variants. Treatment noted: about 20 received Ad26.COV2.S at low or high dose, single or two shots; roughly 5 received placebo; per-sample allocation not given. Each sample was drawn 63 days after the first injection (of vaccine or placebo). Clones were sequenced by immunoSEQ multiplex PCR, and TCRdb holds only the in-frame ones, with some missing. The sample consists of about half a million clones, 89% of them appearing once. Sequencing was performed on peripheral blood, taken in a trial of Ad26.COV2.S vaccine versus placebo. These TCRs come from a person aged 18 to 59 who received the Ad26.COV2.S COVID-19 vaccine or a placebo.

This clone was detected only once. V is TRBV2 and J is TRBJ1-2; 8 bases match TRBD1. This CDR3 has 13 amino acids. The junction had 6 bases not matched to a gene; V was cut back by 6 bases and J by 6 bases. CDR1 is SNHLY and CDR2 is FYNNEI in the germline V gene. Here the CDR3 reads CASSDPTGDGYTF. The CDR3 DNA sequence: TGTGCCAGCAGCGACCCGACAGGGGATGGCTACACCTTC.

Of note for this clone: At one end, the junction sequence differs from germline, possibly due to a read error. The chain is built from TRBV4-1 and TRBJ1-6; D gene unclear. This CDR3 is built from 18 residues. Germline assignment: CDR1 MGHRA and CDR2 YSYEKL. This CDR3 reads CTSSAGPLAATYNSPLHF. The CDR3 region has the DNA TGCACCAGCAGCGCCGGGCCCTTGGCAGCCACTTATAATTCACCCCTCCACTTT.

V gene TRBV6-1 combines with J gene TRBJ1-2; D is unresolved. V lost 2 bases and J 3 bases, leaving 7 bases between the germline ends. The CDR3 runs to 13 residues. Germline CDR1 reads MNHNS; CDR2 reads SASEGT. The CDR3 region is CASSEFLHYGYTF. The CDR3 DNA reads as TGTGCCAGCAGTGAATTCCTTCACTATGGCTACACCTTC.

The chain couples TRBV2 to TRBJ1-3; D is uncertain. The length of the CDR3 is 15 residues. Germline loops: CDR1 SNHLY, CDR2 FYNNEI. Trimming pared 3 bases from V and 0 bases from J, leaving 9 bases between. The CDR3 coding sequence is TGTGCCAGCAGTGATTTTGTGAGCTCTGGAAACACCATATATTTT. Translating gives CASSDFVSSGNTIYF.

This clone was detected a few times. The chain couples TRBV9 to TRBJ1-2; no reliable D call. The CDR3 extends over 11 amino acids. Germline V gene sequence: CDR1 SGDLS, CDR2 YYNGEE. V dropped 5 bases and J dropped 7 bases, with 9 bases sitting between them. The CDR3 loop reads CASRGVGGYTF. The CDR3 DNA reads as TGTGCCAGCAGGGGAGTAGGTGGCTACACCTTC.

The V and J genes are TRBV10-3 and TRBJ1-2; TRBD1 matches at 7 bases. This CDR3 has 13 residues. Unmatched junction bases numbered 9, after V lost 10 bases and J lost 4 bases. The germline V gene encodes CDR1 ENHRY and CDR2 SYGVKD. The CDR3 loop reads CATGDSPIYGYTF. CDR3 sequence (DNA): TGTGCCACCGGGGACAGCCCGATCTATGGCTACACCTTC.

This clone is a singleton in its sample. The chain's CDR3 is CASQGTSGKYEQYF. CDR3 in DNA: TGCGCCAGCCAGGGGACTAGCGGGAAATACGAGCAGTACTTC. The rearrangement uses TRBV5-1 and TRBJ2-7; 13 bases line up with TRBD2. In germline, CDR1 is SGHRS, CDR2 YFSETQ. The ends lost 7 bases at V and 4 bases at J; junction bases unmatched: 5. The CDR3 runs 14 residues. Supplemented by reference TRBV5-1 and TRBJ2-7, the full variable domain reads KAGVTQTPRYLIKTRGQQVTLSCSPISGHRSVSWYQQTPGQGLQFLFEYFSETQRNKGNFPGRFSGRQFSNSRSEMNVSTLELGDSALYLCASQGTSGKYEQYFGPGTRLTVT.

This clone appeared a single time. This rearrangement joins TRBV9 to TRBJ2-1, with TRBD1 as a possible D gene (5 bases). V lost 3 bases, J lost 4 bases, and 8 bases lay in between. CDR1 is SGDLS, CDR2 YYNGEE, per germline. The CDR3 covers 13 residues. CDR3 region: CASSEQGYNEQFF. The CDR3, as DNA: TGTGCCAGCAGCGAGCAGGGATACAATGAGCAGTTCTTC.

CDR3 loop: CASSQQRMNTEAFF. CDR3 in DNA: TGTGCCAGCAGCCAACAAAGAATGAACACTGAAGCTTTCTTT. The rearrangement joins TRBV5-4 to TRBJ1-1; D uncertain. Trimming took off 4 bases at V and 0 bases at J, with 10 bases between the two ends. CDR1 and CDR2 (germline): SGHNT, YYREEE (reference sequence). The CDR3 runs to 14 residues. The variable domain in full, with the rest retrieved from reference TRBV5-4 and TRBJ1-1, is ETGVTQSPTHLIKTRGQQVTLRCSSQSGHNTVSWYQQALGQGPQFIFQYYREEENGRGNFPPRFSGLQFPNYSSELNVNALELDDSALYLCASSQQRMNTEAFFGQGTRLTVV.

This rearrangement joins TRBV21-1 to TRBJ2-5; the DNA was not used to check the table's D call, TRBD1. TRBV21-1 is termed a pseudogene. The CDR3 is made up of 13 amino acids. The CDR3 is CASRSGGVETQYF. Here the CDR3 DNA reads TGTGCCAGCCGATCAGGGGGCGTGGAGACCCAGTACTTC.

V and J are TRBV29-1 and TRBJ1-2; possibly TRBD1 for D (5 bases). The CDR3 is 11 amino acids. Germline V gene sequence: CDR1 SQVTM, CDR2 ANQGSEA. V was trimmed by 3 bases and J by 6 bases, leaving 8 bases between them. The CDR3 region has the DNA TGCAGCGTTGAGCCGGGGCATGGCTACACCTTC. Translation gives CSVEPGHGYTF.

The V and J genes are TRBV12-2 and TRBJ1-2; no DNA check was done on the table's D call, TRBD1. TRBV12-2 is tagged as a pseudogene. CDR3 length: 13 residues. The CDR3 here is CASRPTGGCGYTF. The CDR3 DNA reads TGTGCAAGTCGCCCGACAGGGGGCTGCGGCTACACCTTC.

This rearrangement joins TRBV28 to TRBJ1-1, with D hard to call. Germline V CDR1 and CDR2: MDHEN, SYDVKM. V shed 4 bases and J shed 1 base, with 10 bases lying between them. The CDR3 has 14 residues. CDR3 in amino acids: CASSYPVQNTEAFF. In DNA, the CDR3 is TGTGCCAGCAGTTATCCCGTCCAGAACACTGAAGCTTTCTTT.

This chain links TRBV3-1 (or the pseudogene TRBV3-2) with TRBJ2-7; TRBD1 matches at 7 bases. The germline V gene encodes CDR1 LGHDT and CDR2 YNNKEL (reference sequence). V gave up 4 bases and J gave up 0 bases; unmatched junction bases: 6. The CDR3 sequence is 15 residues long. CDR3 nucleotide sequence: TGTGCCAGCAGCCGACAGGGACACCTCTCCTACGAGCAGTACTTC. As protein: CASSRQGHLSYEQYF.

This chain links TRBV7-9 with TRBJ1-4; possibly TRBD1 for D (5 bases). Looked up from germline, CDR1 is SEHNR and CDR2 is FQNEAQ (reference sequence). Trimming cost V 5 bases and J 8 bases, with 15 bases left between them. The CDR3 extends over 14 amino acids. The DNA for the CDR3 is TGTGCCAGCAGCGACGGGACGCCGGCGGAAAAACTGTTTTTT. Amino acid sequence: CASSDGTPAEKLFF.

The table lists this clone with a few counts. The V gene is TRBV30, the J gene TRBJ2-1, with D unresolved. Trimming took off 3 bases at V and 9 bases at J, with 6 bases between the two ends. The CDR3 sequence is 10 residues long. Germline V lookup: CDR1 GTSNPN, CDR2 SVGIG (reference sequence). The CDR3 DNA reads TGTGCCTGGAGCCTTACTGAGCAGTTCTTC. This translates into CAWSLTEQFF.

The genes are TRBV3-1 (or the pseudogene TRBV3-2) and TRBJ2-3, with D tentatively TRBD1 or TRBD2 (5 bases each). The length of the CDR3 is 15 residues. CDR1 is LGHDT, CDR2 YNNKEL, per germline (reference sequence). V shed 3 bases and J shed 6 bases, with 16 bases lying between them. The CDR3 DNA sequence: TGTGCCAGCAGCCAGGGGGTCATGGAAGGGGATACGCAGTATTTT. Translated: CASSQGVMEGDTQYF.

This clone was detected only once. The V gene is TRBV28, the J gene TRBJ2-7; 15 nucleotides line up with TRBD2. V gave up 8 bases and J gave up 5 bases; unmatched junction bases: 10. The length of the CDR3 is 16 residues. Germline CDR1 MDHEN, CDR2 SYDVKM. CDR3 coding DNA: TGTGCCAGCCTACTAAAGAGGACTAGCGGGAGGGACGAGCAGTACTTC. It is translated as CASLLKRTSGRDEQYF.

This rearrangement joins TRBV29-1 to TRBJ1-1; D unclear. The CDR3 is 12 residues long. V was clipped by 6 bases and J by 5 bases, with 13 bases between them. Germline loops: CDR1 SQVTM, CDR2 ANQGSEA. The CDR3 protein is CSVRPGNTEAFF. CDR3 nucleotide sequence: TGCAGCGTCCGACCGGGGAATACTGAAGCTTTCTTT.

V is TRBV7-2 and J is TRBJ2-3; D not resolved. CDR1 SGHTA and CDR2 FQGNSA come from the germline V gene. The CDR3 contains 15 residues. V gave up 1 base and J gave up 0 bases, with 8 bases separating them. Here the CDR3 DNA reads TGTGCCAGCAGCTTAGGTCACCGTAGCACAGATACGCAGTATTTT. Its translation: CASSLGHRSTDTQYF.

The chain has TRBV6-2 or TRBV6-3 and TRBJ2-5; 11 bases align to TRBD2. Germline V gives CDR1 MNHEY, CDR2 SVGEGT. The CDR3 consists of 19 residues. The trim removed 0 bases at V and 2 bases at J, leaving 11 bases unmatched. The CDR3 DNA is TGTGCCAGCAGTTACTCCGGGACTAGCGGTGTTGTGACACAAGAGACCCAGTACTTC. This translates into CASSYSGTSGVVTQETQYF.

The CDR3 protein is CASTSLGVDSPLHF. The CDR3 coding sequence is TGTGCCAGCACCTCTCTGGGGGTTGATTCACCCCTCCACTTT. V and J are TRBV28 and TRBJ1-6, with D maybe TRBD1 (5 bases). V lost 7 bases, J lost 8 bases, and 15 bases lay in between. Looked up from germline, CDR1 is MDHEN and CDR2 is SYDVKM. The CDR3 sequence is 14 residues long.

The sample holds one count of this clone. The chain couples TRBV4-1 to TRBJ2-7; the match to TRBD1 covers 10 bases. The CDR3 extends over 16 amino acids. Germline loops: CDR1 MGHRA, CDR2 YSYEKL. The trim removed 1 base at V and 1 base at J, leaving 4 bases unmatched. The CDR3 DNA follows: TGCGCCAGCAGCCAAGGTGTGGACAGGGGGTCCTACGAGCAGTACTTC. Residues: CASSQGVDRGSYEQYF.

The V gene is TRBV15, the J gene TRBJ2-4; 11 bases line up with TRBD2. Germline V gene data show CDR1 as LNHNV and CDR2 as YYDKDF (reference sequence). This CDR3 is 20 amino acids long. J lost 5 bases, V lost 3 bases, and 18 bases had no gene match. CDR3 DNA sequence: TGTGCCACCAGCAGGCATTTCGTAGCGGGAGGGCTAAAGAACCAAAACATTCAGTACTTC. Protein sequence: CATSRHFVAGGLKNQNIQYF.